Listed here are 11 T cell receptor beta chains from one sample, sequenced in a study of blood T cell repertoires in COVID-19. Data came from immunoSEQ multiplex PCR; TCRdb stores just in-frame clones and leaves some out. The sample holds about 120,000 clones, about 89% seen once. Sequenced material: peripheral blood. The receptors derive from a woman in her seventies with COVID-19, enrolled during active disease.

In DNA form, the CDR3 reads TGTGCCTGGGGAGGGGTGACGGGAAATTCACCCCTCCACTTT. This codes for CAWGGVTGNSPLHF. The chain recombines TRBV30 with TRBJ1-6; TRBD1 might be the D (5 bases). The germline V gene has CDR1 GTSNPN and CDR2 SVGIG (reference sequence). Trimming removed 5 bases from V and 7 bases from J, with 15 bases in between. This CDR3 is built from 14 residues.

This clone was detected only once. The CDR3 DNA is TGTGCCAGTAGCAATGATCAGGCCTCTGGAAACACCATATATTTT. Protein sequence: CASSNDQASGNTIYF. J is TRBJ1-3 and V is TRBV19; the D is unclear. CDR3 length: 15 amino acids. Trimming left V 6 bases short and J 0 bases short, with 12 bases between. The germline CDR1 and CDR2 sequences are LNHDA and SQIVND (reference sequence).

This chain links TRBV19 with TRBJ2-3; TRBD1 is a possible D gene (6 bases). The CDR3 spans 14 residues. V was cut by 4 bases and J by 2 bases, with 10 bases left in between. Germline CDR1 reads LNHDA; CDR2 reads SQIVND (reference sequence). CDR3 sequence reads: CASSKGESTDTQYF. CDR3 sequence (DNA): TGTGCCAGTAGTAAGGGGGAGTCCACAGATACGCAGTATTTT.

This clone has a single count. V gene TRBV19 combines with J gene TRBJ1-1; a possible D gene is TRBD1 (5 bases). The CDR3 consists of 16 residues. Germline CDR1 reads LNHDA; CDR2 reads SQIVND (reference sequence). V lost 1 base and J lost 3, with 15 bases in between. For the CDR3, the DNA is TGTGCCAGTAGTATAGTCCCGACAGTGTTTCACACTGAAGCTTTCTTT. Translated: CASSIVPTVFHTEAFF.

V and J are TRBV15 and TRBJ2-7, with 9 bases that match TRBD1. The CDR3 contains 15 residues. The germline gives CDR1 LNHNV, CDR2 YYDKDF (reference sequence). V shed 6 bases and J 3 bases; nucleotides not matched to a gene: 9. In nucleotides, the CDR3 is TGTGCCACCAGACGTTCGCGGGACAGGGACTACGAGCAGTACTTC. It yields the protein CATRRSRDRDYEQYF. Full variable domain (remainder filled in from reference TRBV15 and TRBJ2-7): DAMVIQNPRYQVTQFGKPVTLSCSQTLNHNVMYWYQQKSSQAPKLLFHYYDKDFNNEADTPDNFQSRRPNTSFCFLDIRSPGLGDTAMYLCATRRSRDRDYEQYFGPGTRLTVT.

The V call is TRBV30, the J call TRBJ1-2, with 10 bases that match TRBD1. Germline V gene data show CDR1 as GTSNPN and CDR2 as SVGIG (reference sequence). V lost 3 bases, J lost 6 bases, and 10 bases stayed unmatched. CDR3 length: 15 amino acids. CDR3 sequence reads: CAWRRSGTGVHGYTF. The CDR3 DNA follows: TGTGCCTGGAGGCGGTCGGGGACAGGGGTTCATGGCTACACCTTC.

The chain carries TRBV25-1 and TRBJ1-1; maybe TRBD1 (6 bases). The V end lost 2 bases, the J end lost 5 bases, and 15 bases lay between the germline ends. This CDR3 is 15 amino acids long. In germline, CDR1 is MGHDK, CDR2 SYGVNS. The CDR3 DNA follows: TGTGCCAGCAGTGAAATCGGCAGGGGAAGTACTGAAGCTTTCTTT. It codes for CASSEIGRGSTEAFF.

The V call is TRBV5-1, the J call TRBJ1-6, with 10 bases fitting TRBD1. The V gene's germline CDR1 is SGHRS and CDR2 YFSETQ. J was trimmed by 5 bases and V by 0 bases; bases with no gene match: 2. This CDR3 region has 16 residues. CDR3 loop: CASSLGGQGNNSPLHF. As DNA, the CDR3 is TGCGCCAGCAGCTTGGGGGGACAGGGGAATAATTCACCCCTCCACTTT.

The CDR3, as DNA: TGTGCCAGCAGGTCCTCCCGGGGGGGCCTCAGAGATACGCAGTATTTT. Protein: CASRSSRGGLRDTQYF. The chain is built from TRBV6-6 and TRBJ2-3; TRBD2 aligns across 8 bases. This CDR3 region has 16 residues. CDR1 and CDR2 from the germline V gene are MNHNY and SVGAGI (reference sequence). The ends lost 6 bases at V and 5 bases at J; junction bases unmatched: 13.

This clone was counted between two and nine times. V and J are TRBV3-1 (or the pseudogene TRBV3-2) and TRBJ2-2, with no clear D. Trimming pared 0 bases from V and 1 base from J, leaving 6 bases between. Germline V lookup: CDR1 LGHDT, CDR2 YNNKEL (reference sequence). This CDR3 is 15 amino acids long. CDR3 coding DNA: TGTGCCAGCAGCCAAGATTCAGGGAACACCGGGGAGCTGTTTTTT. Its translation: CASSQDSGNTGELFF.

J is TRBJ2-1 and V is TRBV2; D may be TRBD1 (6 bases). Germline CDR1 is SNHLY and CDR2 is FYNNEI. The CDR3 spans 12 residues. V was cut by 7 bases and J by 8 bases, with 12 bases left in between. CDR3 residues: CASIQGTDEQFF. CDR3 sequence (DNA): TGTGCCAGCATACAGGGTACGGATGAGCAGTTCTTC.